This is a list of T cell receptor beta chains from one sample in a study of a mutant IDH1 vaccine in newly diagnosed glioma. Libraries were prepared by immunoSEQ multiplex PCR; TCRdb keeps only in-frame clonotypes and omits some of them. Of tens of thousands of clones listed, under 85% are singletons. Their antigens are not known. Sequences were derived from PBMCs, sampled from a glioma patient whose treatment included an IDH1 peptide vaccine. These TCRs come from a man aged 45-60 years with glioma. Both conserved end residues are part of each CDR3. Each record gives: D gene, V gene, clone size, J gene, CDR3 protein, CDR3 DNA. D genes are given only for firm matches. Only part of the rows carry a size: once, few, many, or a class if the clone is expanded.

>.|TRBV5-6|.|TRBJ2-2
CASSLLENRGSTGELFF
TGTGCCAGCAGCTTGTTGGAGAACCGGGGTTCGACCGGGGAGCTGTTTTTT
>.|TRBV4-1|.|TRBJ1-6
CASSPTGRMQSPLHF
TGCGCCAGCAGCCCCACGGGACGGATGCAATCACCCCTCCACTTT
>.|TRBV2|.|TRBJ1-5
CASSRGGQPQHF
TGTGCCAGCAGTCGGGGCGGTCAGCCCCAGCATTTT
>.|TRBV4-2|.|TRBJ2-6
CASSQAAAPGANVLTF
TGTGCCAGCAGCCAGGCAGCGGCGCCAGGGGCCAACGTCCTGACTTTC
>.|TRBV5-4|.|TRBJ2-2
CASSARGGTGELFF
TGTGCCAGCAGCGCGAGAGGGGGGACCGGGGAGCTGTTTTTT
>.|TRBV6-5|.|TRBJ1-1
CASKGRWNTEAFF
TGTGCCAGCAAGGGACGGTGGAACACTGAAGCTTTCTTT
>.|TRBV7-2|.|TRBJ1-5
CASSTRQGNQPQHF
TGTGCCAGCAGCACCCGACAGGGCAATCAGCCCCAGCATTTT
>.|TRBV14|few|TRBJ1-1
CASSPDRLNTEAFF
TGTGCCAGCAGCCCAGACAGACTGAACACTGAAGCTTTCTTT
>.|TRBV18|few|TRBJ2-1
CASSPPDSYNEQFF
TGTGCCAGCTCACCACCGGACAGCTACAATGAGCAGTTCTTC
>.|TRBV5-1|.|TRBJ1-5
CASSFDPGWDQPQHF
TGCGCCAGCAGCTTTGACCCCGGTTGGGACCAGCCCCAGCATTTT
>.|TRBV4-2|.|TRBJ2-1
CASSQQGGSYNEQFF
TGTGCCAGCAGCCAACAGGGGGGCTCCTACAATGAGCAGTTCTTC
>.|TRBV5-1|.|TRBJ2-7
CASSLNLFYEQYF
TGCGCCAGCAGCTTGAACCTCTTCTACGAGCAGTACTTC
>TRBD1|TRBV30|.|TRBJ1-2
CAWVDRGFTGYTF
TGTGCCTGGGTGGACAGGGGTTTCACTGGCTACACCTTC
>TRBD1|TRBV4-2|many|TRBJ1-6
CASSQDLALGQGDSPLHF
TGTGCCAGCAGCCAAGATTTAGCATTGGGACAGGGAGACTCACCCCTCCACTTT
>TRBD1|TRBV7-9|few|TRBJ2-2
CASSLGTGGTNTGELFF
TGTGCCAGCAGCCTGGGGACAGGGGGCACGAACACCGGGGAGCTGTTTTTT
>.|TRBV7-9|.|TRBJ1-5
CASSLGKDWDQPQHF
TGTGCCAGCAGCTTAGGGAAGGATTGGGATCAGCCCCAGCATTTT
>.|TRBV29-1|few|TRBJ1-1
CSVDRATTEAFF
TGCAGCGTTGACAGGGCGACCACTGAAGCTTTCTTT
>.|TRBV10-3|.|TRBJ2-7
CAISEQGREQYF
TGTGCCATCAGTGAGCAGGGGCGCGAGCAGTACTTC
>TRBD1|TRBV6-6|.|TRBJ1-1
CASSRTGGTEAFF
TGTGCCAGCAGCCGGACAGGGGGCACTGAAGCTTTCTTT
>.|TRBV5-5|.|TRBJ2-7
CASSTDTYEQYF
TGTGCCAGCAGCACCGACACCTACGAGCAGTACTTC
>.|TRBV15|.|TRBJ1-3
CATSRGGQIINTIYF
TGTGCCACCAGCAGAGGTGGACAGATAATCAACACCATATATTTT
>.|TRBV5-1|.|TRBJ1-1
CASSLGSGTEAFF
TGCGCCAGCAGCTTGGGATCCGGCACTGAAGCTTTCTTT